The clone carrying this T cell receptor (beta chain) appeared a few times. The antigen is not known. TCRdb redid the calling of the reads with MiXCR, one entry per CDR3 protein. The sample contains under 350,000 distinct CDR3 sequences, around 20% of which appear only once. The sample originates from a study of T cell repertoires in cytomegalovirus infection. The CDR3 is 17 residues long. The germline V gene has CDR1 MNHEY and CDR2 SMNVEV (reference sequence). Trimming cost V 7 bases and J 3 bases; bases outside gene matches: 14. The sequencing used cultured PBMCs, collected from culture after CMV antigen stimulation. The TCR originated in a human donor in good health (CMV status not recorded). Some clones in this sample may be carry-over from other donors' samples. The chain carries TRBV27 and TRBJ1-1; 10 nucleotides agree with TRBD1. The CDR3 nucleotides are TGTGCCAGCAACTCCCTCAGGACAGGGGGATTGCACACTGAAGCTTTCTTT. It yields the protein CASNSLRTGGLHTEAFF.